This is a list of T cell receptor beta chains from one sample in a study of T cell responses to AZD1222 COVID-19 vaccine. Using immunoSEQ multiplex PCR, the repertoire was profiled, and TCRdb retains in-frame clones only, with some absent. The sample comprises 150,000 to 180,000 clones, 88% of which are singletons, and approximately 7% rests with the top ten. Material: peripheral blood, obtained after recovery from COVID-19. The receptors were gathered from an adult who had recovered from COVID-19. Each CDR3 is given with its conserved first and last residue. The order of the fields is clone size, D gene, J gene, V gene, CDR3 length, CDR3 protein, CDR3 DNA. The D gene is left open where the match is weak. Part of the rows lack a size; the others show once, few, many or a class for expanded clones.

NA,TRBD2,TRBJ2-5,TRBV5-4,15,CASSRGTSGGETQYF,TGTGCCAGCAGCCGAGGGACTAGCGGGGGTGAGACCCAGTACTTC
NA,TRBD2,TRBJ2-1,TRBV27,19,CASSFFSGTSGRSYNEQFF,TGTGCCAGCAGCTTTTTCTCTGGGACTAGCGGGCGGTCCTACAATGAGCAGTTCTTC
NA,NA,TRBJ1-2,TRBV9,13,CASSPQRGDGYTF,TGTGCCAGCAGCCCCCAAAGAGGGGATGGCTACACCTTC
NA,TRBD1,TRBJ1-6,TRBV6-6,14,CASSETGANSPLHF,TGTGCCAGCAGTGAGACAGGGGCCAATTCACCCCTCCACTTT
NA,NA,TRBJ1-1,TRBV6-5,14,CASRTTANGAEAFF,TGTGCCAGCAGAACTACAGCAAACGGCGCTGAAGCTTTCTTT
NA,TRBD2,TRBJ2-2,TRBV7-7,16,CASSRSGGAYTGELFF,TGTGCCAGCAGCCGTAGCGGGGGGGCCTACACCGGGGAGCTGTTTTTT
NA,NA,TRBJ1-2,TRBV29-1,12,CSEGTGIDGYTF,TGCAGCGAAGGTACAGGGATCGACGGCTACACCTTC
once,NA,TRBJ1-2,TRBV29-1,11,CSVEPNYGYTF,TGCAGCGTTGAACCCAACTATGGCTACACCTTC
NA,NA,TRBJ1-1,TRBV5-4,16,CASSLEVGGGITEAFF,TGTGCCAGCAGCTTGGAGGTTGGAGGGGGGATCACTGAAGCTTTCTTT
NA,NA,TRBJ1-2,TRBV29-1,16,CSVVGVGRSADYGYTF,TGCAGCGTTGTAGGGGTAGGGAGGTCGGCGGACTATGGCTACACCTTC
NA,NA,TRBJ1-2,TRBV28,15,CASSLLGQLGYGYTF,TGTGCCAGCAGTTTATTAGGCCAATTGGGATATGGCTACACCTTC
NA,TRBD2,TRBJ2-1,TRBV6-5,14,CASSLTSGTSEQFF,TGTGCCAGCAGTTTGACTAGCGGGACTTCTGAGCAGTTCTTC
NA,NA,TRBJ1-1,TRBV12-3/TRBV12-4,13,CASSQGVPTEAFF,TGTGCCAGCAGCCAGGGAGTTCCCACTGAAGCTTTCTTT
NA,NA,TRBJ1-1,TRBV14,13,CASSQGPSTEAFF,TGTGCCAGCAGCCAAGGGCCTTCCACTGAAGCTTTCTTT
NA,NA,TRBJ2-7,TRBV28,13,CASINRDFHEQYF,TGTGCCAGCATTAACCGGGACTTTCACGAGCAGTACTTC
NA,TRBD1,TRBJ1-5,TRBV27,13,CASSERGPQPQHF,TGTGCCAGCAGTGAAAGGGGGCCTCAGCCCCAGCATTTT
NA,NA,TRBJ1-1,TRBV15,14,CATSRVQGGTEAFF,TGTGCCACCAGCAGAGTACAGGGCGGAACTGAAGCTTTCTTT
NA,TRBD1,TRBJ2-2,TRBV6-5,15,CASSTGTGHTGELFF,TGTGCCAGCAGTACCGGGACAGGGCACACCGGGGAGCTGTTTTTT
NA,TRBD1,TRBJ1-2,TRBV3-1/TRBV3-2,13,CASSLRQGTGYTF,TGTGCCAGCAGCCTCAGACAGGGCACTGGCTACACCTTC
NA,TRBD2,TRBJ2-5,TRBV7-9,16,CASSGGLAGVSETQYF,TGTGCCAGCAGCGGGGGACTAGCGGGAGTTAGTGAGACCCAGTACTTC
NA,TRBD1,TRBJ2-2,TRBV3-1/TRBV3-2,15,CASRAPGQGFRELFF,TGTGCCAGCAGGGCCCCGGGACAGGGATTCCGGGAGCTGTTTTTT
NA,TRBD2,TRBJ2-1,TRBV2,11,CASQGGLAQFF,TGTGCCTCTCAAGGGGGACTAGCCCAGTTCTTC
NA,TRBD2,TRBJ2-1,TRBV6-5,15,CASRQLAGAGNEQFF,TGTGCCAGCAGACAACTAGCGGGAGCGGGCAATGAGCAGTTCTTC
once,NA,TRBJ1-2,TRBV27,13,CASSFRGGGGYTF,TGTGCCAGCAGTTTCCGAGGGGGGGGTGGCTACACCTTC
NA,TRBD2,TRBJ2-1,TRBV5-1,15,CASSTTSGTTSGQFF,TGCGCCAGCAGCACGACTAGCGGGACGACTTCAGGGCAGTTCTTC